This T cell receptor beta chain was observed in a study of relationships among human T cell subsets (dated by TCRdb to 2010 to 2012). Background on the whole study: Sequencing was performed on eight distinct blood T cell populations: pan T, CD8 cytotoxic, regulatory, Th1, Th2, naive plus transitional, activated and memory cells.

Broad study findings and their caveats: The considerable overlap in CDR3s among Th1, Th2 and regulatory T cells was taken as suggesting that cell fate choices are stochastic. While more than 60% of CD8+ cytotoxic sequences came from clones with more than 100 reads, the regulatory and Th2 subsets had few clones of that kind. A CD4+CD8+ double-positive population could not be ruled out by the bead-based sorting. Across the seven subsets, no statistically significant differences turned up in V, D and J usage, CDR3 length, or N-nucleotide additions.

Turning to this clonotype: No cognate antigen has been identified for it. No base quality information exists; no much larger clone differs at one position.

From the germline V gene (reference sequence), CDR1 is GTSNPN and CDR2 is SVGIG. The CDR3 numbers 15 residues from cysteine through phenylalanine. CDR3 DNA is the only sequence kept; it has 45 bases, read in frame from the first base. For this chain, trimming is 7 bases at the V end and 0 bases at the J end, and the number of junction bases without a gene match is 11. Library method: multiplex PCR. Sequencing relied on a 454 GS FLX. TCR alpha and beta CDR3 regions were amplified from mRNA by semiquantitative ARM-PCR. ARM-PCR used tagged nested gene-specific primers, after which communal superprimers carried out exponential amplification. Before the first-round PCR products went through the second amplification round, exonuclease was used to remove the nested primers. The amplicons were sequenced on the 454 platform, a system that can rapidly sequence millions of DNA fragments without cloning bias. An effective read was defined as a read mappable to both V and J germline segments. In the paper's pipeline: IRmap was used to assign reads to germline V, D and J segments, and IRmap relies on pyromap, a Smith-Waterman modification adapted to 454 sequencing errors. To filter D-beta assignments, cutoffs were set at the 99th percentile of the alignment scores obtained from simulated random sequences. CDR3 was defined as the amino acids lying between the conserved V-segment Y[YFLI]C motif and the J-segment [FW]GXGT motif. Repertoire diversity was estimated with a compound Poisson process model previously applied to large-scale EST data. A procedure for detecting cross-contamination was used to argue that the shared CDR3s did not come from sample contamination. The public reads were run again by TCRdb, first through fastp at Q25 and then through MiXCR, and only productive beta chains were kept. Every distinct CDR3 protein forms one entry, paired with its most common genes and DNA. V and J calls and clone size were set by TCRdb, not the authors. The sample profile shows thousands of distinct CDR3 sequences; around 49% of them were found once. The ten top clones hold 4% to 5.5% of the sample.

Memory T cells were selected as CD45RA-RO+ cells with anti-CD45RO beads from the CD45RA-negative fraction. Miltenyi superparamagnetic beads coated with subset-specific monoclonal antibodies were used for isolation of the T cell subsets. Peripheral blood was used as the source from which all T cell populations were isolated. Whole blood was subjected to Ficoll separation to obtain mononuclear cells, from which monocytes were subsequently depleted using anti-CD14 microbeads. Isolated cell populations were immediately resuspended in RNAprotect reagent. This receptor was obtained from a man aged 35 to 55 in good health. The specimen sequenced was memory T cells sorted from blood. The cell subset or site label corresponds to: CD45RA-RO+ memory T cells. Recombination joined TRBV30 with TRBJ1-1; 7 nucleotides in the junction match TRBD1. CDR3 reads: CASRDRKIVNTEAFF. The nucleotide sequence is TGTGCCTCCCGGGACAGAAAAATCGTGAACACTGAAGCTTTCTTT.